This TCR beta chain stems from a study of cytomegalovirus exposure and HLA in healthy donors. Whole-study findings and limits: Some public TCRs appeared in many individuals, while most sequences were rare. The listing of roughly 160 TCR beta chains classed them as cytomegalovirus-associated. According to an earlier analysis, most TCR beta V segments yielded productive rearrangements about 90% or about 30% of the time. Indistinguishable V segments such as TRBV6-2 and TRBV6-3 were excluded.

PCR primers comprised 60 Vbeta and 13 Jbeta primers. Clones were sequenced by immunoSEQ multiplex PCR, and TCRdb holds only the in-frame ones, with some missing. The sample has about 150,000 clones; around 80% are singletons. This clone was detected only a few times. Antigen specificity is unknown. The germline gives CDR1 MNHEY, CDR2 SMNVEV (reference sequence). The CDR3 is 13 amino acids. V lost 5 bases and J 3 bases, leaving 10 bases between the germline ends. This TCR came from a woman between 40 and 50 years old in good health and CMV-seropositive. This chain joins TRBV27 and TRBJ1-2; maybe TRBD1 (6 bases). The specimen was PBMCs. CDR3 loop: CASSNRVHYGYTF. CDR3 DNA sequence: TGTGCCAGCAGTAACAGGGTTCACTATGGCTACACCTTC.